A selection of T cell receptor beta chains follows, all from one sample in a study. Each CDR3 protein is one row after TCRdb ran MiXCR on the RT-PCR reads. The table shows about 700,000 distinct CDR3 sequences, with approximately 14% occurring only once. The sample was memory CD4+ T cells from blood. Every receptor here comes from a female donor in good health, serving as a healthy control. Both conserved end residues are part of each CDR3. Each record gives: V gene, clone size, D gene, J gene, CDR3 DNA, CDR3 protein. A D gene is named only where the DNA matches it firmly. The listing skips clone size in some rows; elsewhere it reads once, few, many or a size class.

v_call: TRBV12-3/TRBV12-4; clone_size: few; d_call: TRBD1; j_call: TRBJ1-6; cdr3_nt: TGTGCCAGCAGCGTACAGGGGGCCAATTCACCCCTCCACTTT; cdr3_aa: CASSVQGANSPLHF
v_call: TRBV19; clone_size: -; d_call: -; j_call: TRBJ1-5; cdr3_nt: TGTGCCAGTAGCCAGTTACAGAATCAGCCCCAGCATTTT; cdr3_aa: CASSQLQNQPQHF
v_call: TRBV10-3; clone_size: many; d_call: -; j_call: TRBJ2-7; cdr3_nt: TGTGCCATCAGTGGGGCCCGGGACCTCTACGAGCAGTACTTC; cdr3_aa: CAISGARDLYEQYF
v_call: TRBV10-3; clone_size: many; d_call: -; j_call: TRBJ2-2; cdr3_nt: TGTGCCATCAGGGCGGGCGCGGACACCGGGGAGCTGTTTTTT; cdr3_aa: CAIRAGADTGELFF
v_call: TRBV20-1; clone_size: few; d_call: -; j_call: TRBJ1-1; cdr3_nt: TGCGGGGCCTTAAGGGGGGTTAGAACTGAAGCTTTCTTT; cdr3_aa: CGALRGVRTEAFF
v_call: TRBV12-3/TRBV12-4; clone_size: few; d_call: -; j_call: TRBJ2-3; cdr3_nt: TGTGCCAGCAGTTTTAGCCCCTTCGGGTCAGGGGTAGATACGCAGTATTTT; cdr3_aa: CASSFSPFGSGVDTQYF
v_call: TRBV10-3; clone_size: few; d_call: TRBD2; j_call: TRBJ2-1; cdr3_nt: TGTGCCATCAGTGATTTGGGCGGGAGCTCCTACAATGAGCAGTTCTTC; cdr3_aa: CAISDLGGSSYNEQFF
v_call: TRBV6-5; clone_size: many; d_call: TRBD1; j_call: TRBJ2-7; cdr3_nt: TGTGCCAGCAGTTACGGGGCCGGGACAGGGGGACTGTACGAGCAGTACTTC; cdr3_aa: CASSYGAGTGGLYEQYF
v_call: TRBV20-1; clone_size: -; d_call: TRBD1; j_call: TRBJ2-2; cdr3_nt: TGCAGTGCTAGAGTCAGGACAGGTGCCGGGGAGCTGTTTTTT; cdr3_aa: CSARVRTGAGELFF
v_call: TRBV9; clone_size: few; d_call: TRBD1; j_call: TRBJ1-2; cdr3_nt: TGTGCCAGCAGCCCCATTAACCGGGACAGCTATGGCTACACCTTC; cdr3_aa: CASSPINRDSYGYTF
v_call: TRBV9; clone_size: few; d_call: -; j_call: TRBJ2-7; cdr3_nt: TGTGCCAGCAGCGCCGGGGAACGATCTGGCGAGCAGTACTTC; cdr3_aa: CASSAGERSGEQYF